This T cell receptor (beta chain) comes out of a study of blood T cell repertoires in COVID-19. About the study: The cDNA or gDNA used as material had been derived from T cells, B-cell-depleted T cells, or PBMCs.

The CDR3 length is 16 residues. Germline CDR1 MDHEN, CDR2 SYDVKM. J was trimmed by 6 bases and V by 5 bases; bases with no gene match: 14. Measured with immunoSEQ multiplex PCR; TCRdb has only the in-frame clones, and not every one. The repertoire holds around 280,000 clones, with roughly 87% as singletons. The receptor was isolated from a woman in her fifties or sixties who had recovered from COVID-19. The sample consisted of peripheral blood. This rearrangement joins TRBV28 to TRBJ1-2; 8 bases are a match to TRBD1. The CDR3 is CASSPPGGAVLNGYTF. The CDR3 DNA sequence: TGTGCCAGCAGTCCGCCAGGGGGCGCGGTTTTGAATGGCTACACCTTC.